The following is a T cell receptor (beta chain) sequence with its context. The specificity of this receptor is unknown. Reading from cysteine to phenylalanine, the CDR3 counts 13 amino acids. No DNA is listed. HCMV serostatus was determined by detecting HCMV-specific IgG in serum with a commercial ELISA kit. Peripheral blood mononuclear cells were isolated from blood by Ficoll density gradient centrifugation. This sample is drawn from a study of T cells expressing NK-cell markers (dated by TCRdb to between 2020 and 2021). In the study overall: Seven or eight donors provided sorted CD3+CD56+NKG2C+, CD3+CD56+NKG2C- and CD3+CD56-NKG2C+ T-cell subsets, whose TCR beta-chain repertoires were profiled. Among the eight sequenced donors, seven were HCMV-seropositive and one was HCMV-seronegative. The libraries were sequenced on Illumina HiSeq 2000/2500, MiSeq or NextSeq, producing 2 x 150 bp reads. All eight donors whose samples were sequenced were randomly selected healthy volunteers, three of them men and five women.

Sequencer: Illumina HiSeq 2000. TCR beta cDNA libraries were prepared using 5'RACE template switching, which introduced a universal primer site and unique molecular identifiers. cDNA synthesis was primed from the TCR beta constant segment and was followed by two successive PCR amplification steps. As for the authors' bioinformatics: MIGEC handled demultiplexing of the reads and grouping by UMI, while MiTCR was used to assemble and quantify clonotypes. To exclude erroneous sequences, only TCR cDNA sequences supported by at least two reads were retained. Downstream repertoire analysis used the tcR package, and clonotypes were matched across fractions by CDR3 nucleotide sequence plus V segment. VDJmatch was used to annotate antigen specificity against VDJdb, with one amino acid substitution in CDR3 permitted. TCRdb reprocessed the reads; each CDR3 protein sequence makes one entry, and DNA is unavailable. TCRdb, rather than the study authors, made the V and J calls. The table kept for this sample lists about 460,000 distinct CDR3 sequences. The top ten constitute roughly 1.4% of the sample.

Points the paper makes about the study in general: Those dominant clonotypes were again the most abundant among CD3+CD56-NKG2C+ cells in four donors, at about 25-60.1%. In about six donors, the dominant CD3+CD56+NKG2C+ clonotypes were found to rank among the top 10 CD8+ clonotypes and to make up about 1.0-7.5% of CD8+ T cells. Whether the expanded NKG2C-expressing T cell clones were specific for HCMV antigens remained unclear.

The receptor was derived from a woman aged 45-65 years in good health. Donor details come from another sample of the same person, matched by shared clones. The rearrangement combines TRBV12-3 or TRBV12-4 with TRBJ2-3; TCRdb lists TRBD1, though no DNA is available to test this call. The sequencing input was blood T cells: a sorted CD56 or NKG2C T cell subset, CD4+ or CD8+ T cells, or bulk PBMC T cells (not recorded which). The CDR3: CASSLDRENTQYF.